A selection of T cell receptor beta chains follows, all from one sample in a study of control samples from healthy donors and cancer patients. Libraries were prepared by immunoSEQ multiplex PCR; TCRdb keeps only in-frame clonotypes and omits some of them. Of some 96,000 clones in the sample, approximately 93% were seen once. The specimen was blood. The origin of the receptors is a man between 18 and 35 years old in good health. The CDR3 runs from the conserved cysteine through the conserved F or W. A D gene is named only where the DNA matches it firmly. The size field is filled for only some rows; it gives once, few, many or a size class.

J gene	D gene	clone size	V gene	CDR3 protein	CDR3 DNA
TRBJ2-7	.	.	TRBV5-4	CASRKWGALYEQYF	TGTGCCAGCAGGAAATGGGGGGCCCTCTACGAGCAGTACTTC
TRBJ2-1	TRBD1	.	TRBV2	CAMLMTGSPYNEQFF	TGTGCCATGCTGATGACAGGGAGTCCCTACAATGAGCAGTTCTTC
TRBJ2-3	.	.	TRBV6-5	CASRGENTQYF	TGTGCCAGCAGGGGGGAAAATACGCAGTATTTT
TRBJ2-1	TRBD2	.	TRBV7-2	CASSQTSGGSNEQFF	TGTGCCAGCAGTCAAACTAGCGGGGGTAGCAATGAGCAGTTCTTC
TRBJ2-7	.	once	TRBV6-6	CASSYSRGGYEQYF	TGTGCCAGCAGTTACTCTAGGGGTGGATACGAGCAGTACTTC
TRBJ2-3	TRBD2	.	TRBV6-2/TRBV6-3	CASSYMTSGRADTQYF	TGTGCCAGCAGTTACATGACTAGCGGGAGGGCAGATACGCAGTATTTT
TRBJ2-1	TRBD2	.	TRBV6-1	CASSESSGAYNEQFF	TGTGCCAGCAGTGAATCTAGCGGGGCTTACAATGAGCAGTTCTTC
TRBJ1-6	.	.	TRBV6-5	CASSYSDSSYNSPLHF	TGTGCCAGCAGTTACTCCGACAGCTCCTATAATTCACCCCTCCACTTT
TRBJ2-5	.	.	TRBV7-2	CASSLWGDARYLKETQYF	TGTGCCAGCAGCTTATGGGGGGACGCGCGGTACCTAAAAGAGACCCAGTACTTC
TRBJ1-4	.	.	TRBV27	CASGGGGRPNEKLFF	TGTGCCAGCGGAGGGGGGGGGCGACCTAATGAAAAACTGTTTTTT
TRBJ1-5	.	.	TRBV3-1/TRBV3-2	CASSRGEQPQHF	TGTGCCAGCAGCCGGGGGGAGCAGCCCCAGCATTTT
TRBJ2-3	.	.	TRBV18	CASSPGRTSTDTQYF	TGTGCCAGCTCACCGGGACGGACTAGCACAGATACGCAGTATTTT
TRBJ2-4	.	.	TRBV29-1	CSVELAREERNIQYF	TGCAGCGTTGAATTAGCGAGAGAAGAAAGAAACATTCAGTACTTC
TRBJ2-7	.	.	TRBV10-3	CAIRVGTNYEQYF	TGTGCCATCAGGGTCGGGACAAATTACGAGCAGTACTTC
TRBJ1-6	.	.	TRBV6-5	CASSYSRGSGNSPLHF	TGTGCCAGCAGTTACTCGAGGGGTTCGGGTAATTCACCCCTCCACTTT
TRBJ2-2	.	.	TRBV11-2	CASSFGGDTGELFF	TGTGCCAGCAGCTTTGGAGGTGACACCGGGGAGCTGTTTTTT
TRBJ2-7	.	once	TRBV6-2/TRBV6-3	CASSYWDGSEQYF	TGTGCCAGCAGTTACTGGGACGGCTCCGAGCAGTACTTC
TRBJ1-1	.	.	TRBV7-2	CASSYGGDTEAFF	TGTGCCAGCAGCTACGGGGGGGACACTGAAGCTTTCTTT
TRBJ1-5	TRBD1	.	TRBV6-5	CASRTGGAWQPQHF	TGTGCCAGCAGAACAGGGGGCGCCTGGCAGCCCCAGCATTTT